Listed here are 17 T cell receptor beta chains from one sample, sequenced in a study of blood T cell repertoires in COVID-19. Only in-frame clones appear in the TCRdb table, and some are missing; sequencing was by immunoSEQ multiplex PCR. Among about 480,000 clones listed, over 75% were seen once. The specimen was PBMCs or T cells enriched from blood (not recorded which). The receptors shown here come from a woman aged 40 to 49 who had recovered from COVID-19.

V usage is TRBV7-8 and J usage is TRBJ1-2, with 9 bases lining up with TRBD1. V trimming: 2 bases; J trimming: 3 bases; junction bases outside the gene matches: 4. This CDR3 region has 15 residues. Germline V gene sequence: CDR1 SGHVS, CDR2 FQNEAQ. The CDR3 DNA follows: TGTGCCAGCAGCTTAAACAGGGGGCTTGACTATGGCTACACCTTC. Translation gives CASSLNRGLDYGYTF.

The V gene is TRBV5-1, the J gene TRBJ1-6; D might be TRBD1 (5 bases). V lost 5 bases to trimming and J lost 14 bases, with 14 bases between them. The germline V gene has CDR1 SGHRS and CDR2 YFSETQ. This CDR3 has 12 residues. The CDR3 here is CASSSNRRTLHF. CDR3 DNA: TGCGCCAGCAGTTCCAACAGGAGAACCCTCCACTTT.

Only one count was recorded for this clone. The gene calls are TRBV5-4 and TRBJ2-7, with 8 bases aligning to TRBD2. In germline, CDR1 is SGHNT, CDR2 YYREEE (reference sequence). V was clipped by 2 bases and J by 7 bases; unmatched bases: 8. The CDR3 loop spans 14 amino acids. For the CDR3, the DNA is TGTGCCAGCAGCTTTTTTAGCGGGACGGGAGAGCAGTACTTC. Translation gives CASSFFSGTGEQYF.

With regard to this clone: Other nucleotide sequences from this sample produce the same CDR3. The chain joins TRBV19 to TRBJ2-7; tentatively, D is TRBD1 (5 bases). The CDR3 consists of 16 residues. From germline, CDR1 is LNHDA and CDR2 SQIVND (reference sequence). V lost 6 bases, J lost 2 bases, and 20 bases lay in between. The CDR3: CASSSRAPVVTYEQYF. Written as DNA, the CDR3 is TGTGCCAGTAGCTCCAGGGCTCCGGTGGTGACCTACGAGCAGTACTTC.

This chain joins TRBV3-1 (or the pseudogene TRBV3-2) and TRBJ2-5; D is perhaps TRBD2 (6 bases). V gave up 1 base and J gave up 5 bases, with 14 bases separating them. Germline V gives CDR1 LGHDT, CDR2 YNNKEL (reference sequence). The CDR3 loop spans 15 amino acids. CDR3 sequence: CASSQGSTGLETQYF. DNA of the CDR3: TGTGCCAGCAGCCAAGGTTCAACGGGACTGGAGACCCAGTACTTC.

The V and J genes are TRBV27 and TRBJ2-7, with TRBD2 as a possible D gene (5 bases). V lost 4 bases and J lost 3, with 10 bases in between. This CDR3 region has 13 residues. Germline CDR1 reads MNHEY; CDR2 reads SMNVEV (reference sequence). CDR3 coding DNA: TGTGCCAGCAGTTCCTCCGGGAACTACGAGCAGTACTTC. Its translation is CASSSSGNYEQYF.

The J gene is TRBJ2-1, the V gene TRBV9, with TRBD1 as a possible D gene (5 bases). Germline CDR1 and CDR2: SGDLS and YYNGEE. The CDR3 covers 15 residues. Trimming cost V 0 bases and J 6 bases, with 13 bases left between them. CDR3 in amino acids: CASSVGDSRVNEQFF. The DNA of the CDR3 is TGTGCCAGCAGCGTAGGTGACTCCAGGGTCAATGAGCAGTTCTTC. Full variable domain (missing parts from reference TRBV9 and TRBJ2-1): DSGVTQTPKHLITATGQRVTLRCSPRSGDLSVYWYQQSLDQGLQFLIQYYNGEERAKGNILERFSAQQFPDLHSELNLSSLELGDSALYFCASSVGDSRVNEQFFGPGTRLTVL.

The V and J genes are TRBV19 and TRBJ2-1; 13 bases are a match to TRBD2. Germline V gene lookup returns CDR1 LNHDA and CDR2 SQIVND (reference sequence). CDR3 length equals 20 residues. V was pared by 3 bases and J by 1 base, with 12 bases of the junction left unmatched. DNA of the CDR3: TGTGCCAGTAGTATCTGGGACACAGGACTAGCGGGAGCATCCTACAATGAGCAGTTCTTC. It codes for CASSIWDTGLAGASYNEQFF.

The chain joins TRBV9 to TRBJ2-3; perhaps TRBD2 as D (6 bases). The V end was cut by 4 bases, the J end by 3 bases, with 12 bases between. The CDR3 is 14 amino acids. Per germline, CDR1 SGDLS and CDR2 YYNGEE. DNA of the CDR3: TGTGCCAGCAGCATCCTAAGCGGGACAGATACGCAGTATTTT. Amino acids: CASSILSGTDTQYF.

The chain is built from TRBV7-8 and TRBJ2-7; D may be TRBD2 (6 bases). V gave up 0 bases and J gave up 9 bases, with 24 bases separating them. Looked up from germline, CDR1 is SGHVS and CDR2 is FQNEAQ. The CDR3 has 17 residues. In DNA form, the CDR3 reads TGTGCCAGCAGCTTAGCGACGGCAGGCGGGATCTCCAGAGGGCAGTACTTC. The encoded protein is CASSLATAGGISRGQYF.

The chain employs TRBV6-1 and TRBJ1-6; D may be TRBD1 (5 bases). The CDR3 runs to 14 residues. Germline-derived CDR1 and CDR2 are MNHNS and SASEGT. Trimming took off 0 bases at V and 9 bases at J, with 9 bases between the two ends. As DNA, the CDR3 is TGTGCCAGCAGTGAAGCTCGGCAGGGTTCACCCCTCCACTTT. Its translation is CASSEARQGSPLHF.

This sequence joins TRBV7-9 and TRBJ2-6; maybe TRBD1 (5 bases). V lost 7 bases to trimming and J lost 2 bases, with 27 bases between them. The CDR3 length is 20 residues. Germline CDR1 reads SEHNR; CDR2 reads FQNEAQ (reference sequence). The CDR3 nucleotides read TGTGCCAGCACGCGACAGCCCCACCGCATAACCCCCCCTGGGGCCAACGTCCTGACTTTC. Its translation is CASTRQPHRITPPGANVLTF.

The J gene is TRBJ2-1, the V gene TRBV10-3; TRBD1 agrees at 7 bases. With V trimmed by 9 bases and J by 7 bases, 3 bases remained unmatched. This CDR3 has 11 residues. Germline V CDR1 and CDR2: ENHRY, SYGVKD. The CDR3 bases are TGTGCCATACAGGGGCCGAATGAGCAGTTCTTC. This codes for CAIQGPNEQFF.

The V gene is TRBV6-5, the J gene TRBJ1-4; 7 bases are a match to TRBD1. The CDR3 has 14 amino acids. The V gene end was trimmed by 7 bases and the J gene end by 5 bases; junction bases not matched to a gene: 7. The germline V gene encodes CDR1 MNHEY and CDR2 SVGAGI. The CDR3 sequence is CASIRDRVNEKLFF. CDR3 nucleotide sequence: TGTGCCAGCATTAGAGACAGGGTAAATGAAAAACTGTTTTTT.

This chain uses TRBV4-3 with TRBJ2-1; the match to TRBD2 covers 8 bases. The CDR3 has 15 residues. Trimming removed 0 bases from V and 7 bases from J; junction bases left unmatched: 5. CDR1 is LGHNA and CDR2 is YSLEER in the germline V gene. In nucleotides, the CDR3 is TGCGCCAGCAGCCAAGAGAAGCGGGAGATAAATGAGCAGTTCTTC. Its translation: CASSQEKREINEQFF.

The V gene is TRBV25-1, the J gene TRBJ1-1; D perhaps matches TRBD1 (6 bases). This CDR3 comprises 11 residues. The germline gives CDR1 MGHDK, CDR2 SYGVNS. The V and J ends lost 6 bases and 11 bases respectively, with 13 bases between them. CDR3 in DNA: TGTGCCAGCAGAGCAGGGGCCTGGGCTTTCTTT. The encoded protein is CASRAGAWAFF.

This clone was seen a few times. The chain recombines TRBV6-5 with TRBJ1-2, with D maybe TRBD1 (5 bases). CDR1 is MNHEY and CDR2 is SVGAGI in the germline V gene. V lost 9 bases to trimming and J lost 7 bases, with 15 bases between them. This CDR3 is built from 12 residues. The CDR3 loop reads CARRTGGSGYTF. The CDR3 nucleotides are TGTGCCAGACGAACGGGGGGGAGTGGCTACACCTTC.